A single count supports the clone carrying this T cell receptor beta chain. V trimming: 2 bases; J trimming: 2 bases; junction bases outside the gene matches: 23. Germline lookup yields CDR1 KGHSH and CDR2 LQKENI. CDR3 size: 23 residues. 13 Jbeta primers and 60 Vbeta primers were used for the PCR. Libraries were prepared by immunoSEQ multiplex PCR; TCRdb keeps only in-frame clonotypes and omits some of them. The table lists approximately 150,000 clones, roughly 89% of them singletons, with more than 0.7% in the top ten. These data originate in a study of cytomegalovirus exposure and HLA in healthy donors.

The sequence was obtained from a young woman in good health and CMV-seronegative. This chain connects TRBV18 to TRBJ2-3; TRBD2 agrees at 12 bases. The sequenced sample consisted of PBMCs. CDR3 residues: CASSPSWVTRWTSGDIFTDTQYF. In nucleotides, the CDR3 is TGTGCCAGCTCACCAAGTTGGGTAACAAGATGGACTAGCGGGGATATATTCACAGATACGCAGTATTTT.